The subject of this entry is one T cell receptor beta chain. The antigen is unknown. These data are taken from a study of T cells in Graves' hyperthyroidism and ophthalmopathy. The patients, who ranged from 18 to 65 in age, presented with newly diagnosed hyperthyroidism lasting under 2 months. RNA transcripts gave rise to amplified TCR beta CDR3 regions. During a first-round RT-PCR of the TCR CDR3, the HTBI primer set was used. One entry per CDR3 protein, called by TCRdb with MiXCR from the multiplex PCR reads. The data contain over 700,000 distinct CDR3 sequences, more than 30% of them seen just once; the ten biggest clones take up around 10%. Study results and caveats: Expanded thyroid clonotypes (above 0.001) were mostly also found in blood.

The CDR3 spans 15 residues. Germline loops: CDR1 SGHDT, CDR2 YYEEEE. Trimming cost V 4 bases and J 4 bases; bases outside gene matches: 8. The genes are TRBV5-6 and TRBJ2-7; the match to TRBD1 covers 10 bases. Sample: blood. The clonotype originates from a man younger than 35 with Graves' hyperthyroidism. This chain's CDR3 is CASSAATGGGYEQYF. The CDR3 DNA sequence: TGTGCCAGCAGCGCCGCGACAGGGGGCGGGTACGAGCAGTACTTC.